A single T cell receptor (beta chain) is shown here with its context. Its antigen is unknown. These data come from a study of T cell repertoires in cytomegalovirus infection. CDR3 length: 12 residues. V shed 8 bases, J shed 5 bases, and the junction held 5 bases outside the gene matches. Germline V CDR1 and CDR2: MNHEY, SMNVEV (reference sequence). TCRdb re-called the reads with MiXCR, one entry per CDR3 protein. The sample yields about 830,000 distinct CDR3 sequences, around a third seen once. Specimen: cultured CD8+ T cells from PBMCs, collected from culture after CMV antigen stimulation. This TCR was recovered from a human donor in good health (CMV status not recorded). Some clones in this sample may be carry-over from other donors' samples. This chain connects TRBV27 to TRBJ2-7; 8 bases fit TRBD1. Here the CDR3 reads CASRDRIDEQYF. The CDR3 DNA follows: TGTGCCAGCCGGGACAGGATTGACGAGCAGTACTTC.